This T cell receptor beta chain emerged from a study of T cells in Graves' hyperthyroidism and ophthalmopathy. The CDR3 covers 16 residues. The V segment lost 4 bases and the J segment 2 bases; nucleotides outside the gene matches: 7. From RNA transcripts, TCR beta CDR3 regions were amplified. The primer set for the first-round RT-PCR of the TCR CDR3 was HTBI. TCRdb analysed the multiplex PCR reads with MiXCR anew, one entry per CDR3 protein. The sample consists of over 350,000 distinct CDR3 sequences, over 13% of them appearing once. Clinical symptoms, serum thyroxine, TRAb, thyroid ultrasound and orbital computed tomography informed diagnoses. Source material for PBMCs was more than 7.5 ml fresh peripheral blood.

The source material was blood. The chain has TRBV12-3 or TRBV12-4 and TRBJ1-3; 8 bases match TRBD1. This receptor was taken from a man in his fifties with Graves' ophthalmopathy. The CDR3 DNA reads as TGTGCCAGCAGTTCTATCCAGGGGGCAGCTGGAAACACCATATATTTT. This gives the protein CASSSIQGAAGNTIYF.